These 29 T cell receptor beta chains came from one sample sequenced in a study of beta chain features in type 1 diabetes. TCRB transcripts that were expressed got sequenced, as all of the isolated RNA had been reverse transcribed. Sequencing used immunoSEQ multiplex PCR; TCRdb keeps in-frame clones, though not all of them. The repertoire holds roughly 25,000 clones, roughly three quarters seen once, with 2% to 2.5% in the top ten. The source material was Tregs from blood. The receptors were gathered from a woman in her 40s in good health.

The genes are TRBV19 and TRBJ2-1; 14 nucleotides match TRBD2. The length of the CDR3 is 18 residues. Trimming cost V 5 bases and J 3 bases; bases outside gene matches: 9. Germline V lookup: CDR1 LNHDA, CDR2 SQIVND (reference sequence). The chain's CDR3 is CASSPLGTSGGYYNEQFF. The CDR3 nucleotides are TGTGCCAGTAGTCCCTTGGGGACTAGCGGGGGATACTACAATGAGCAGTTCTTC.

The chain joins TRBV25-1 to TRBJ1-2, with D perhaps matching TRBD1 (5 bases). Germline CDR1 and CDR2: MGHDK and SYGVNS. The CDR3 extends over 14 amino acids. V was trimmed by 2 bases and J by 8 bases, leaving 15 bases between them. CDR3 nucleotide sequence: TGTGCCAGCAGTGAACTAGGAGGGGAACGAGGCTACACCTTC. It translates to CASSELGGERGYTF.

The chain joins TRBV7-2 to TRBJ2-3, with TRBD2 identical over 10 bases. The CDR3 runs 14 residues. V lost 3 bases to trimming and J lost 4 bases; unmatched junction nucleotides: 1. CDR1 and CDR2 (germline): SGHTA, FQGNSA. The CDR3 spells CASSFGLAADTQYF. The CDR3 bases are TGTGCCAGCAGCTTTGGACTAGCGGCAGATACGCAGTATTTT.

This clone was seen only a few times. The chain uses TRBV19 and TRBJ2-5; 10 bases fit TRBD2. The CDR3 extends over 15 amino acids. Trimming cost V 5 bases and J 5 bases; bases outside gene matches: 8. Per the germline V gene, CDR1 is LNHDA and CDR2 is SQIVND (reference sequence). This CDR3 is CASSPISGGRETQYF. The CDR3, as DNA: TGTGCCAGTAGTCCTATTAGCGGGGGGCGGGAGACCCAGTACTTC.

The chain links TRBV10-3 to TRBJ1-2; D is possibly TRBD1 (6 bases). The CDR3 is made up of 14 amino acids. CDR1 ENHRY and CDR2 SYGVKD come from the germline V gene. V shed 3 bases and J shed 3 bases, with 11 bases lying between them. CDR3 DNA sequence: TGTGCCATCAGTGACCCGGGACACTACTATGGCTACACCTTC. It translates to CAISDPGHYYGYTF.

This clone was found once. This chain links TRBV5-6 with TRBJ2-3, with 9 nucleotides matching TRBD2. CDR1 is SGHDT, CDR2 YYEEEE, per germline. The CDR3 runs 16 residues. V was clipped by 0 bases and J by 2 bases; unmatched bases: 4. CDR3: CASSLGTSDPTDTQYF. In DNA form, the CDR3 reads TGTGCCAGCAGCTTGGGGACTAGCGACCCCACAGATACGCAGTATTTT.

The chain carries TRBV20-1 and TRBJ1-2; 8 positions agree with TRBD1. This CDR3 is 11 amino acids long. Trimming cost V 7 bases and J 8 bases; bases outside gene matches: 6. Germline assignment: CDR1 DFQATT and CDR2 SNEGSKA (reference sequence). The CDR3, as DNA: TGCAGTGTTTTGACAGGGGAAGGCTACACCTTC. It specifies CSVLTGEGYTF.

This clone was picked up a small number of times. J is TRBJ2-5 and V is TRBV7-9; 13 bases map to TRBD2. V trimming: 5 bases; J trimming: 8 bases; junction bases outside the gene matches: 11. The germline CDR1 and CDR2 sequences are SEHNR and FQNEAQ (reference sequence). The length of the CDR3 is 16 residues. CDR3 DNA sequence: TGTGCCAGCAGCCTGGGACTAGCGGGGTCCAAGAGAACCCAGTACTTC. The encoded protein is CASSLGLAGSKRTQYF.

V is TRBV6-1 and J is TRBJ1-6; 8 bases are a match to TRBD1. Trimming at V came to 6 bases and at J to 9 bases, leaving 1 base not matched to a gene. Germline V gives CDR1 MNHNS, CDR2 SASEGT. This CDR3 is built from 12 residues. CDR3 bases: TGTGCCAGCAGGACAGGGGTTTCACCCCTCCACTTT. It specifies CASRTGVSPLHF.

DNA for the CDR3: TGTGCCAGCAGCTTAGATGCAGGGGTGGTACGCGGGCAGTACTTC. Encoded protein: CASSLDAGVVRGQYF. The rearrangement uses TRBV7-2 and TRBJ2-7, with D possibly being TRBD1 (6 bases). This CDR3 has 15 residues. Trimming left V 1 base short and J 9 bases short, with 19 bases between. CDR1 SGHTA and CDR2 FQGNSA come from the germline V gene.

This clone has just a few counts. This chain uses TRBV10-3 with TRBJ2-2; 7 bases align to TRBD1. Per germline, CDR1 ENHRY and CDR2 SYGVKD. V was clipped by 7 bases and J by 6 bases; unmatched bases: 8. The CDR3 runs 14 residues. CDR3 sequence (DNA): TGTGCCATCACTACGACAGGGCTCGCCGGGGAGCTGTTTTTT. Translation: CAITTTGLAGELFF.

This sequence joins TRBV5-1 and TRBJ2-1, with TRBD2 matching over 12 bases. CDR3 size: 18 residues. Germline V lookup: CDR1 SGHRS, CDR2 YFSETQ. V shed 3 bases and J 7 bases; nucleotides not matched to a gene: 14. The chain's CDR3 is CASSSPPALAGGINEQFF. The CDR3 DNA follows: TGCGCCAGCAGCTCCCCGCCGGCTCTAGCGGGGGGGATAAATGAGCAGTTCTTC. Using reference TRBV5-1 and TRBJ2-1 for the parts outside the CDR3, the full variable domain is KAGVTQTPRYLIKTRGQQVTLSCSPISGHRSVSWYQQTPGQGLQFLFEYFSETQRNKGNFPGRFSGRQFSNSRSEMNVSTLELGDSALYLCASSSPPALAGGINEQFFGPGTRLTVL.

This CDR3 reads CASRIGTGSYEQYF. CDR3 in DNA: TGTGCCAGCAGGATCGGGACAGGTTCCTACGAGCAGTACTTC. The chain couples TRBV27 to TRBJ2-7; TRBD1 agrees at 8 bases. Looked up from germline, CDR1 is MNHEY and CDR2 is SMNVEV (reference sequence). The CDR3 has 14 amino acids. Trimming cost V 6 bases and J 1 base; bases outside gene matches: 5.

The sample holds a few counts of this clone. The chain is built from TRBV19 and TRBJ2-2; 11 bases line up with TRBD2. With 1 base clipped from V and 2 bases from J, the junction kept 9 bases outside the gene matches. Germline values: CDR1 LNHDA, CDR2 SQIVND (reference sequence). CDR3 length equals 19 residues. CDR3 sequence: CASSIANVRLAGNTGELFF. The CDR3 bases are TGTGCCAGTAGTATAGCGAATGTTCGACTAGCGGGAAACACCGGGGAGCTGTTTTTT.

This clone was detected a few times. The rearrangement links TRBV5-1 to TRBJ1-5; TRBD1 aligns across 8 bases. Trimming at V came to 4 bases and at J to 6 bases, leaving 9 bases not matched to a gene. CDR1 and CDR2 from the germline V gene are SGHRS and YFSETQ. CDR3 length equals 15 residues. The CDR3 sequence is CASSPSGTGGQPQHF. CDR3 bases: TGCGCCAGCAGCCCCTCCGGGACAGGCGGTCAGCCCCAGCATTTT. The whole variable domain, filled in from reference TRBV5-1 and TRBJ1-5, reads KAGVTQTPRYLIKTRGQQVTLSCSPISGHRSVSWYQQTPGQGLQFLFEYFSETQRNKGNFPGRFSGRQFSNSRSEMNVSTLELGDSALYLCASSPSGTGGQPQHFGDGTRLSIL.

This clone was seen more than once but under ten times. The chain joins TRBV5-1 to TRBJ2-1; TRBD1 matches 7 bases. The CDR3 is 14 residues long. Germline CDR1 and CDR2: SGHRS and YFSETQ. J lost 6 bases, V lost 4 bases, and 7 bases had no gene match. The CDR3 protein is CASSPQGTSNEQFF. CDR3 sequence (DNA): TGCGCCAGCAGCCCACAGGGGACGAGCAATGAGCAGTTCTTC.

CDR3 in DNA: TGTGCCAGCGGGCGCGAGCAGTACTTC. As protein: CASGREQYF. The chain employs TRBV2 and TRBJ2-7; D is unresolved. The CDR3 consists of 9 residues. Trimming stripped 8 bases from V and 6 bases from J, with 5 bases between. CDR1 SNHLY and CDR2 FYNNEI come from the germline V gene.

The chain carries TRBV29-1 and TRBJ2-5; D may be TRBD1 (6 bases). V lost 4 bases to trimming and J lost 13 bases, with 19 bases between them. Germline assignment: CDR1 SQVTM and CDR2 ANQGSEA. The CDR3 is 12 residues long. The CDR3 here is CSVGVQGLGLYF. DNA for the CDR3: TGCAGCGTTGGGGTACAGGGCCTGGGATTGTACTTC.

The chain links TRBV7-2 to TRBJ2-1; 8 nucleotides align to TRBD2. The CDR3 extends over 16 amino acids. Per the germline V gene, CDR1 is SGHTA and CDR2 is FQGNSA. V lost 2 bases to trimming and J lost 6 bases; unmatched junction nucleotides: 9. The CDR3 DNA sequence: TGTGCCAGCAGCTTATTTTCGGGGGGGCCCTCCAATGAGCAGTTCTTC. This codes for CASSLFSGGPSNEQFF.

This clone was counted a few times. This chain connects TRBV7-9 to TRBJ1-2; weak D call: TRBD1 (5 bases). CDR1 SEHNR and CDR2 FQNEAQ come from the germline V gene (reference sequence). Trimming cost V 0 bases and J 5 bases, with 13 bases left between them. This CDR3 contains 15 residues. As DNA, the CDR3 is TGTGCCAGCAGCTTAGCCTCGAGCCGGGGGTATGGCTACACCTTC. Amino acid sequence: CASSLASSRGYGYTF.

The V and J genes are TRBV7-8 and TRBJ2-1; 15 nucleotides align to TRBD2. J gave up 6 bases and V 5 bases, and 20 bases lay outside the gene matches. The CDR3 runs 21 residues. Germline assignment: CDR1 SGHVS and CDR2 FQNEAQ. For the CDR3, the DNA is TGTGCCAGCAGCCAACGACACCCCTACGGACTAGCGGGGGGGCAGCCCAATGAGCAGTTCTTC. Translated: CASSQRHPYGLAGGQPNEQFF.

The gene calls are TRBV2 and TRBJ1-2; D unresolved. This CDR3 contains 15 residues. CDR1 is SNHLY and CDR2 is FYNNEI in the germline V gene. Trimming pared 6 bases from V and 8 bases from J, leaving 22 bases between. The CDR3 loop is CASRRVGVSGKGYTF. Written as DNA, the CDR3 is TGTGCCAGCAGGCGGGTGGGAGTTAGCGGAAAAGGCTACACCTTC.

The count of this clone is one. CDR3 DNA sequence: TGCGCCAGCACGGGACAGGGGGCTATCGAGCAGTTCTTC. Its protein is CASTGQGAIEQFF. This chain uses TRBV5-1 with TRBJ2-1, with 12 bases lining up with TRBD1. Germline CDR1 and CDR2: SGHRS and YFSETQ. The CDR3 is 13 amino acids. Trimming cost V 6 bases and J 10 bases; bases outside gene matches: 5. The full variable domain, with the rest looked up from reference TRBV5-1 and TRBJ2-1, is KAGVTQTPRYLIKTRGQQVTLSCSPISGHRSVSWYQQTPGQGLQFLFEYFSETQRNKGNFPGRFSGRQFSNSRSEMNVSTLELGDSALYLCASTGQGAIEQFFGPGTRLTVL.

This clone has a handful of counts. The chain combines TRBV18 with TRBJ1-1; D is uncertain. Trimming took off 4 bases at V and 2 bases at J, with 14 bases between the two ends. From germline, CDR1 is KGHSH and CDR2 LQKENI. This CDR3 region has 15 residues. The CDR3 bases are TGTGCCAGCTCACGGGAACTTACGGGAAACACTGAAGCTTTCTTT. This sequence encodes CASSRELTGNTEAFF. The entire variable domain, with the rest obtained from reference TRBV18 and TRBJ1-1, is as follows: NAGVMQNPRHLVRRRGQEARLRCSPMKGHSHVYWYRQLPEEGLKFMVYLQKENIIDESGMPKERFSAEFPKEGPSILRIQQVVRGDSAAYFCASSRELTGNTEAFFGQGTRLTVV.

This clone came up a few times. The rearrangement links TRBV5-4 to TRBJ2-3; 13 bases map to TRBD2. The length of the CDR3 is 16 residues. The germline gives CDR1 SGHNT, CDR2 YYREEE (reference sequence). After removal of 4 bases from V and 2 bases from J, the junction contained 4 bases not matched to a gene. CDR3 residues: CASSAGLAGNTDTQYF. CDR3 in DNA: TGTGCCAGCAGCGCGGGACTAGCGGGGAACACAGATACGCAGTATTTT.

This chain uses TRBV5-4 with TRBJ1-3, with D maybe TRBD1 (6 bases). Trimming stripped 2 bases from V and 1 base from J, with 16 bases between. Germline V gene lookup returns CDR1 SGHNT and CDR2 YYREEE (reference sequence). CDR3 length: 17 amino acids. CDR3 sequence (DNA): TGTGCCAGCAGCTTCAACAGGGCTTCAGGGTCTGGAAACACCATATATTTT. It encodes CASSFNRASGSGNTIYF.

The genes are TRBV11-2 and TRBJ2-1, with 7 positions matching TRBD1. V lost 5 bases and J lost 8; bases outside the gene matches: 12. Germline assignment: CDR1 SGHAT and CDR2 FQNNGV. The CDR3 loop spans 15 amino acids. CDR3 DNA sequence: TGTGCCAGCAGCCAAATAGGACAGGTTCGGCATGAGCAGTTCTTC. This gives the protein CASSQIGQVRHEQFF.

This chain connects TRBV5-1 to TRBJ2-2; 8 bases map to TRBD2. Per germline, CDR1 SGHRS and CDR2 YFSETQ. CDR3 length: 14 amino acids. V shed 7 bases and J 1 base; nucleotides not matched to a gene: 3. CDR3 nucleotides: TGCGCCAGCTCCCGGGGGGGGAACACCGGGGAGCTGTTTTTT. Its translation is CASSRGGNTGELFF.

In nucleotides, the CDR3 is TGCGCCAGCAGCTCGGGCAGGGAAGAGACCCAGTACTTC. This translates into CASSSGREETQYF. The chain recombines TRBV5-1 with TRBJ2-5; the D gene is possibly TRBD1 (5 bases). The CDR3 has 13 amino acids. The V and J ends lost 3 bases and 3 bases respectively, with 9 bases between them. CDR1 and CDR2 (germline): SGHRS, YFSETQ. Combining the CDR3 with reference TRBV5-1 and TRBJ2-5 gives the whole variable domain KAGVTQTPRYLIKTRGQQVTLSCSPISGHRSVSWYQQTPGQGLQFLFEYFSETQRNKGNFPGRFSGRQFSNSRSEMNVSTLELGDSALYLCASSSGREETQYFGPGTRLLVL.